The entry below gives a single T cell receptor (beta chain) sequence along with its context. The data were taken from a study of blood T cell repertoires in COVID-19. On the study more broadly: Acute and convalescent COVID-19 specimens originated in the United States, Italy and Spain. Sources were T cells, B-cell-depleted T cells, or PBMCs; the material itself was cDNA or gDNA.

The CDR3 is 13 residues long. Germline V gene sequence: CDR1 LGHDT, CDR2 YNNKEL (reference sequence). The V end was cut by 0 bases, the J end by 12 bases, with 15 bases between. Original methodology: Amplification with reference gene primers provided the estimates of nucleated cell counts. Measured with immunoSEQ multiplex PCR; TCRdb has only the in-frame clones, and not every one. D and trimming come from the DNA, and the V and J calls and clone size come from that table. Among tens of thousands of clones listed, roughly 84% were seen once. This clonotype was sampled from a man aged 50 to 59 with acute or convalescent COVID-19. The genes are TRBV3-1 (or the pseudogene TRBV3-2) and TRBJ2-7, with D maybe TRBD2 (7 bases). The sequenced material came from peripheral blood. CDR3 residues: CASSQDPRGASYF. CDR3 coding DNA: TGTGCCAGCAGCCAAGATCCCCGGGGGGCCTCGTACTTC.